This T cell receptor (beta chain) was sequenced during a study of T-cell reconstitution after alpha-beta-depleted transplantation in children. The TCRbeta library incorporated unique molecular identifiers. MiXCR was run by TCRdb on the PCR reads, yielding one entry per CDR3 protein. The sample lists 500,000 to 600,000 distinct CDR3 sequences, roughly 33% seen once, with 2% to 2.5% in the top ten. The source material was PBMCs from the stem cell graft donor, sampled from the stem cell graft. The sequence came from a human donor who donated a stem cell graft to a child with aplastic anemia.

In DNA, the CDR3 is TGTGCCACGGCGGTAACAGGACTGGAAGAGACCCAGTACTTC. Encoded protein: CATAVTGLEETQYF. The J gene is TRBJ2-5, the V gene TRBV19; D is possibly TRBD1 or TRBD2 (5 bases each). Looked up from germline, CDR1 is LNHDA and CDR2 is SQIVND (reference sequence). The length of the CDR3 is 14 residues. V was trimmed by 10 bases and J by 3 bases, leaving 18 bases between them.